This T cell receptor (beta chain) was observed in a study of control samples from healthy donors and cancer patients. The table came from immunoSEQ multiplex PCR; TCRdb's copy has only in-frame clones and leaves some out. The table records about 120,000 clones, more than 70% of them present only once. The specimen sequenced was blood. The source is a man in his fifties in good health.

The CDR3 protein is CASSWSEASGNTIYF. The CDR3 nucleotides are TGCGCCAGCAGCTGGTCGGAAGCCTCTGGAAACACCATATATTTT. This chain connects TRBV5-1 to TRBJ1-3; D is uncertain. Germline V gene lookup returns CDR1 SGHRS and CDR2 YFSETQ. CDR3 length: 15 amino acids. V lost 3 bases and J 0 bases, leaving 10 bases between the germline ends.